This passage covers 17 T cell receptor gamma chains from one sample sequenced in a study of Vδ1+ human thymocytes. The template was reverse-transcribed extracted RNA. Multiplex PCR used pooled V-gene forward primers and a constant-region reverse primer to amplify CDR3s. TCRdb re-called clones from the multiplex PCR reads using CATT. The sample lists tens of thousands of gamma-chain clones; 20% to 25% were seen once. Whole-study results and caveats: In the thymus, TRG and TRD repertoires looked highly polyclonal with Gaussian CDR3 lengths.

Their cognate antigens are unknown. Input material: Vdelta1+ gamma-delta thymocytes from the thymus. Described subset: FACS-sorted CD3+ TCRalphabeta- TCRVdelta1+ TCRVdelta2- thymocytes. Receptor source: a girl younger than two who had congenital heart surgery.

The chain joins TRGV9 to TRGJ1 or TRGJ2. With 2 bases clipped from V and 2 bases from J, the junction kept 15 bases outside the gene matches. The CDR3 is 17 amino acids. Germline-derived CDR1 and CDR2 are GITISATS and ISYDGTV (reference sequence). CDR3 sequence (DNA): TGTGCCTTGTGGGAGGAGTGGAAGGAAGGGGATTATTATAAGAAACTCTTT. Translating it yields CALWEEWKEGDYYKKLF.

V usage is TRGV9 and J usage is TRGJ1 or TRGJ2. V shed 11 bases, J shed 6 bases, and the junction held 7 bases outside the gene matches. This CDR3 contains 10 residues. Germline V gene sequence: CDR1 GITISATS, CDR2 ISYDGTV (reference sequence). The CDR3 reads CASPFYKKLF. CDR3 nucleotide sequence: TGTGCCTCTCCTTTTTATAAGAAACTCTTT.

This rearrangement joins TRGV8 to TRGJ1 or TRGJ2. There are 12 residues in the CDR3. Germline V CDR1 and CDR2: VENAVY, YDSYNSRV. Trimming at V came to 5 bases and at J to 13 bases, leaving 14 bases not matched to a gene. Here the CDR3 DNA reads TGTGCCACCTGGGGACTGGGCATAAAAAAACTCTTT. This codes for CATWGLGIKKLF.

A few counts support this clone. The chain has TRGV4 and TRGJ1 or TRGJ2. In germline, CDR1 is EGSTGY, CDR2 YDSYTSSV. This CDR3 is built from 13 residues. Trimming at V came to 3 bases and at J to 5 bases, leaving 7 bases not matched to a gene. CDR3 sequence: CATWDTDHYKKLF. In DNA, the CDR3 is TGTGCCACCTGGGATACTGATCATTATAAGAAACTCTTT.

This clone was recorded at least ten times. Other DNA variants within this sample encode the same CDR3. The chain has TRGV4 and TRGJ1 or TRGJ2. After removal of 0 bases from V and 1 base from J, the junction contained 3 bases not matched to a gene. The germline V gene encodes CDR1 EGSTGY and CDR2 YDSYTSSV. This CDR3 is built from 14 residues. In DNA, the CDR3 is TGTGCCACCTGGGATGGGCCAAATTATTATAAGAAACTCTTT. Translated, it gives CATWDGPNYYKKLF.

This clone occurred a few times. Other nucleotide sequences in the sample specify the same CDR3. The rearrangement joins TRGV9 to TRGJ1 or TRGJ2. The CDR3 contains 13 residues. In germline, CDR1 is GITISATS, CDR2 ISYDGTV (reference sequence). J gave up 4 bases and V 2 bases, and 5 bases lay outside the gene matches. DNA of the CDR3: TGTGCCTTGTGGGAGGAGACCTATTATAAGAAACTCTTT. Its protein product is CALWEETYYKKLF.

This clone was observed a few times. The chain is built from TRGV2 and TRGJ1 or TRGJ2. The CDR3 consists of 13 residues. The V gene's germline CDR1 is EGSNGY and CDR2 YDSYNSKV. The junction had 4 bases not matched to a gene; V was cut back by 0 bases and J by 5 bases. CDR3 DNA: TGTGCCACCTGGGACGGGACGCATTATAAGAAACTCTTT. As protein: CATWDGTHYKKLF.

The chain employs TRGV2 and TRGJ1 or TRGJ2. Trimming took 3 bases from V and 5 from J; bases not matched to a gene: 10. The CDR3 spans 14 residues. The germline gives CDR1 EGSNGY, CDR2 YDSYNSKV. CDR3 DNA: TGTGCCACCTGGGACAGGCAAAGGCATTATAAGAAACTCTTT. Translating gives CATWDRQRHYKKLF.

The V call is TRGV4, the J call TRGJP2. From germline, CDR1 is EGSTGY and CDR2 YDSYTSSV. This CDR3 has 16 amino acids. The ends lost 0 bases at V and 4 bases at J; junction bases unmatched: 8. This chain's CDR3 is CATWDGHWDSDWIKTF. The CDR3 nucleotides are TGTGCCACCTGGGATGGGCATTGGGATAGTGATTGGATCAAGACGTTT.

The rearrangement links TRGV8 to TRGJP2. Germline CDR1 is VENAVY and CDR2 is YDSYNSRV. The V segment lost 2 bases and the J segment 2 bases; nucleotides outside the gene matches: 5. CDR3 length: 15 amino acids. DNA of the CDR3: TGTGCCACCTGGGATACCTCGAGTAGTGATTGGATCAAGACGTTT. It yields the protein CATWDTSSSDWIKTF.

This clone appeared a few times. This sequence joins TRGV8 and TRGJP2. The CDR3 loop spans 16 amino acids. The germline V gene has CDR1 VENAVY and CDR2 YDSYNSRV. After removal of 3 bases from V and 0 bases from J, the junction contained 7 bases not matched to a gene. The CDR3 protein is CATWDRHYSSDWIKTF. The DNA of the CDR3 is TGTGCCACCTGGGATCGCCATTATAGTAGTGATTGGATCAAGACGTTT.

This clone came up a few times. The chain carries TRGV2 and TRGJ1 or TRGJ2. V was clipped by 0 bases and J by 12 bases; unmatched bases: 17. Germline values: CDR1 EGSNGY, CDR2 YDSYNSKV. The CDR3 consists of 15 residues. Here the CDR3 DNA reads TGTGCCACCTGGGACGGGCTAACCGACCCCCTTGGGAAACTCTTT. This encodes CATWDGLTDPLGKLF.

This clone was counted only a few times. The chain has TRGV8 and TRGJ1 or TRGJ2. Germline CDR1 is VENAVY and CDR2 is YDSYNSRV. CDR3 length: 13 amino acids. The V segment lost 4 bases and the J segment 7 bases; nucleotides outside the gene matches: 10. CDR3 DNA: TGTGCCACCTGGGACTCTGCGGGGTATAAGAAACTCTTT. Translated: CATWDSAGYKKLF.

This clone was seen more than once but under ten times. The V call is TRGV8, the J call TRGJP1. J lost 10 bases, V lost 0 bases, and 5 bases had no gene match. The CDR3 covers 13 residues. Germline lookup yields CDR1 VENAVY and CDR2 YDSYNSRV. This chain's CDR3 is CATWDRPAWFKIF. DNA of the CDR3: TGTGCCACCTGGGATAGGCCGGCTTGGTTCAAGATATTT.

Details on this clone: This sample includes further DNA sequences coding for the same CDR3. The genes are TRGV9 and TRGJP2. Trimming cost V 2 bases and J 5 bases; bases outside gene matches: 2. The germline V gene encodes CDR1 GITISATS and CDR2 ISYDGTV (reference sequence). The CDR3 contains 13 residues. As DNA, the CDR3 is TGTGCCTTGTGGGAGGGCAGTGATTGGATCAAGACGTTT. This codes for CALWEGSDWIKTF.

With regard to this clone: Other DNA sequences in the same sample also yield this CDR3. The V and J genes are TRGV9 and TRGJ1 or TRGJ2. V was clipped by 4 bases and J by 6 bases; unmatched bases: 3. CDR1 is GITISATS, CDR2 ISYDGTV, per germline (reference sequence). The CDR3 spans 11 residues. The CDR3 loop reads CALWERYKKLF. CDR3 DNA sequence: TGTGCCTTGTGGGAACGTTATAAGAAACTCTTT.

This clone was seen only a few times. The rearrangement uses TRGV3 and TRGJP2. Germline lookup yields CDR1 VTNTFY and CDR2 YDVSTARD (reference sequence). V lost 3 bases and J lost 5; bases outside the gene matches: 6. The CDR3 length is 14 residues. CDR3 DNA: TGTGCCACCTGGGACGTAGCCAGTGATTGGATCAAGACGTTT. Translated, it gives CATWDVASDWIKTF.